Listed here is a single T cell receptor beta chain. The antigen is not known. There are 15 residues in the CDR3. The germline V gene has CDR1 SGHNT and CDR2 YENEEA. The germline V and J ends were trimmed by 5 bases and 7 bases, with 18 bases remaining between them. This specimen belongs to a study of cytomegalovirus exposure and HLA in healthy donors. About the research overall: From 150 million to 200 million T cells, an earlier analysis saw approximately 110 million unique TCR beta sequences. When 350 to 400 donors were genotyped, 80% to 90% of them were found to fall in the Caucasian-associated ancestry cluster.

Study results and limitations: In a later analysis, a missense DCLRE1C variant was linked to TCR beta V- and J-gene trimming.

The PCR ran on 60 Vbeta and 13 Jbeta primers. The table came from immunoSEQ multiplex PCR; TCRdb's copy has only in-frame clones and leaves some out. The table includes 150,000 to 200,000 clones, roughly three quarters detected once. The clonotype was recovered from a woman aged 50 to 60 in good health and CMV-seronegative. Sequencing was carried out using PBMCs. The chain recombines TRBV11-3 with TRBJ2-1; D perhaps matches TRBD1 (7 bases). The CDR3 sequence is CASSRQGGTGNEQFF. The DNA for the CDR3 is TGTGCCAGCAGCCGGCAGGGGGGTACGGGAAATGAGCAGTTCTTC.